The TCR beta chain under discussion was sequenced for a study of T-cell reconstitution after alpha-beta-depleted transplantation in children. Unique molecular identifiers featured in how the TCRbeta library was prepared. TCRdb reprocessed the PCR reads via MiXCR and lists one record per CDR3 protein. The sample has 500,000 to 750,000 distinct CDR3 sequences; roughly 13% are singletons. J gave up 6 bases and V 1 base, and 8 bases lay outside the gene matches. Germline V gives CDR1 SEHNR, CDR2 FQNEAQ (reference sequence). This CDR3 has 16 amino acids. This clonotype showed up just a few times. Its antigen is still unknown. The study, taken as a whole, reports: About two months after transplant, alpha-beta T cells reportedly came from several hundred expanded graft clones. T-cell counts and diversity at one year following transplant were attributed mainly to newly produced T cells.

This receptor was taken from a male patient younger than 18 who had a stem cell transplant for acute myeloid leukemia, so the T cells may come from the graft donor. This material consisted of PBMCs, mostly from graft donor cells, taken 360 days after TCRalphabeta/CD19-depleted stem cell transplant. The chain combines TRBV7-9 with TRBJ2-7; 11 bases map to TRBD1. The CDR3 DNA is TGTGCCAGCAGCTTAGGATCTGGGACAGGGGGGCTCGAGCAGTACTTC. It translates to CASSLGSGTGGLEQYF.